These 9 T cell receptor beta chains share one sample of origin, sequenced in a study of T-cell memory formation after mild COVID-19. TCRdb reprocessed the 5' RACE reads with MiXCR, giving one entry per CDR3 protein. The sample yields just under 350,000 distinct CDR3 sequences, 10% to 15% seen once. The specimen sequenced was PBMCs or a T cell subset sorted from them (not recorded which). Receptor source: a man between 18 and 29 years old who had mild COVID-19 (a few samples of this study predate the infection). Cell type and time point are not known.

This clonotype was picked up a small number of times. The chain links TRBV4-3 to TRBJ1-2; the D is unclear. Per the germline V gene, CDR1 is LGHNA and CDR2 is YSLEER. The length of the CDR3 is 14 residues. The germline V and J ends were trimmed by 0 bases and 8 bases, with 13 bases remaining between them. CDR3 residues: CASSQDGRARGYTF. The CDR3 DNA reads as TGCGCCAGCAGCCAAGACGGAAGGGCGCGGGGCTACACCTTC.

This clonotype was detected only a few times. CDR3 sequence reads: CASSQSVGGITDTQYF. The CDR3 bases are TGCGCCAGCAGCCAGAGTGTGGGGGGGATCACAGATACGCAGTATTTT. The V and J genes are TRBV4-1 and TRBJ2-3; 7 bases fit TRBD2. The CDR3 loop spans 16 amino acids. Germline loops: CDR1 MGHRA, CDR2 YSYEKL. V lost 3 bases to trimming and J lost 2 bases; unmatched junction nucleotides: 8.

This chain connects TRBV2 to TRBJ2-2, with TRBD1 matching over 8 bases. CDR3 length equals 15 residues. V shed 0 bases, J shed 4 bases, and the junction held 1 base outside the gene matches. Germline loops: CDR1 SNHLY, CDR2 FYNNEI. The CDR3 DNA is TGTGCCAGCAGTGAAGCCAGGGGGCCCACCGGGGAGCTGTTTTTT. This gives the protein CASSEARGPTGELFF.

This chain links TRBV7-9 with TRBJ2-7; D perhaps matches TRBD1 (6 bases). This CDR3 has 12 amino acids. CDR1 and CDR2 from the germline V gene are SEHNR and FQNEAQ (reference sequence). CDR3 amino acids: CAVQGRGYEQYV. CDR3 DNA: TGTGCAGTCCAGGGCAGGGGCTACGAGCAGTACGTC.

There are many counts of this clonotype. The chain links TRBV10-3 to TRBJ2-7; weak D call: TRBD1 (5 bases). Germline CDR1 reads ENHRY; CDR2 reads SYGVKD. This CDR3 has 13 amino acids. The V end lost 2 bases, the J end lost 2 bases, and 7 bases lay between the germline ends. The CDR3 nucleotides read TGTGCCATCAGTGAGGTCAGGGCCTACGAGCAGTACTTC. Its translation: CAISEVRAYEQYF.

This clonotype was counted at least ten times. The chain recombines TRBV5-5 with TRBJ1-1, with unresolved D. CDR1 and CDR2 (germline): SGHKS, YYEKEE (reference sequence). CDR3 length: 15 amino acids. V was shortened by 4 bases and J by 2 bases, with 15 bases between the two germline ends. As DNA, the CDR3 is TGTGCCAGCAGCCTTGTTGGGCTGCCTAACACTGAAGCTTTCTTT. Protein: CASSLVGLPNTEAFF.

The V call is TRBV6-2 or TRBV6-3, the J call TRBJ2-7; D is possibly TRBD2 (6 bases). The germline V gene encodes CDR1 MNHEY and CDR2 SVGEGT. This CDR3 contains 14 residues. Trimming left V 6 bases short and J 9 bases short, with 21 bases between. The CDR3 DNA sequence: TGTGCCAGCAGCTCCCACCGTGGGGGGAGTAGGCAGTACGTC. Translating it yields CASSSHRGGSRQYV.

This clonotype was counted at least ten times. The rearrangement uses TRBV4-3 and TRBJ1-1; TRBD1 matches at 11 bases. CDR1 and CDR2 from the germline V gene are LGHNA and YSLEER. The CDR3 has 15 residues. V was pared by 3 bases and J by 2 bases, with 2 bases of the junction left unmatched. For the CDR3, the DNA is TGCGCCAGCAGCCACCGGACAGGGGGCAACACTGAAGCTTTCTTT. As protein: CASSHRTGGNTEAFF.

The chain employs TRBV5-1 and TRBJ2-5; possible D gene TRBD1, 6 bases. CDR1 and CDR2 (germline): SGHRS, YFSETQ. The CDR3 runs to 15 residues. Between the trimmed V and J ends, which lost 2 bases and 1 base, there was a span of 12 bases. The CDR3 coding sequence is TGCGCCAGCAGCTTACAGGACAGAGTCCAAGAGACCCAGTACTTC. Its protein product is CASSLQDRVQETQYF.